This T cell receptor beta chain was identified in a study of cytotoxic CD8 clonotypes in ibrutinib-treated CLL. Study information: Investigators collected response samples after a median around 12 months of treatment, range 6 to 36.

Trimming removed 0 bases at V and 0 bases at J, with 5 bases between. CDR1 and CDR2 (germline): SGHNT, YYREEE (reference sequence). CDR3 length: 14 amino acids. Profiled with immunoSEQ multiplex PCR; TCRdb holds only in-frame clones, not every one. The sample gives some 84,000 clones, 70% to 90% of which show up once; about 5.6% is in the top ten. Library input was roughly 1.9 micrograms of DNA from cryopreserved PBMCs. Sequences were derived from PBMCs, sampled before ibrutinib treatment. The V call is TRBV5-4, the J call TRBJ2-3; no firm D call. The origin of this receptor is a human donor with chronic lymphocytic leukemia. CDR3 coding DNA: TGTGCCAGCAGCTTGGAACCAAGCACAGATACGCAGTATTTT. Translated, it gives CASSLEPSTDTQYF.